What follows are 4 T cell receptor beta chains derived from one specimen sequenced in a study of chemoradiotherapy in HPV16-positive cancers. Produced via immunoSEQ multiplex PCR; TCRdb's table is partial and in-frame only. Of approximately 250 clones listed, approximately 96% are singletons. The source was tumor tissue, collected from a patient who underwent chemoradiotherapy. Every receptor here comes from a human donor with HPV-associated anogenital cancer.

In its sample, this clone was seen once. The chain is built from TRBV7-3 and TRBJ2-7, with TRBD2 as a possible D gene (5 bases). The CDR3 is 14 residues long. Trimming shortened V by 4 bases and J by 2 bases, and 12 bases separated the two germline ends. The V gene's germline CDR1 is SGHTA and CDR2 FQGTGA. This chain's CDR3 is CASSSRTRAYEQYF. The CDR3 nucleotides read TGTGCCAGCAGCTCCCGGACTCGAGCCTACGAGCAGTACTTC.

The chain couples TRBV2 to TRBJ1-1; possibly TRBD1 for D (6 bases). V lost 8 bases, J lost 4 bases, and 17 bases lay in between. This CDR3 contains 14 residues. From germline, CDR1 is SNHLY and CDR2 FYNNEI. The CDR3 loop reads CASRTRGYRTEAFF. The CDR3 DNA follows: TGTGCCAGCCGTACTAGGGGGTATCGCACTGAAGCTTTCTTT. The complete variable domain, with remaining parts taken from reference TRBV2 and TRBJ1-1, reads EPEVTQTPSHQVTQMGQEVILRCVPISNHLYFYWYRQILGQKVEFLVSFYNNEISEKSEIFDDQFSVERPDGSNFTLKIRSTKLEDSAMYFCASRTRGYRTEAFFGQGTRLTVV.

The rearrangement joins TRBV4-1 to TRBJ1-2; 7 nucleotides match TRBD1. V lost 3 bases, J lost 6 bases, and 16 bases stayed unmatched. Per germline, CDR1 MGHRA and CDR2 YSYEKL. The CDR3 runs to 17 residues. CDR3 region: CASSQGDRSSVMDGYTF. Written as DNA, the CDR3 is TGCGCCAGCAGCCAGGGGGACAGAAGTTCCGTAATGGATGGCTACACCTTC.

This chain links TRBV4-1 with TRBJ1-2; unclear D gene. Trimming stripped 3 bases from V and 7 bases from J, with 24 bases between. Looked up from germline, CDR1 is MGHRA and CDR2 is YSYEKL. This CDR3 region has 17 residues. DNA of the CDR3: TGCGCCAGCAGCCATGAGGGCTTCACCGGAGCCCTCGGTGGCTACACCTTC. Residues: CASSHEGFTGALGGYTF.